Listed below are T cell receptor beta chains from one sample, sequenced in a study of T cells in Graves' hyperthyroidism and ophthalmopathy. TCRdb recomputed calls from the multiplex PCR reads with MiXCR, one row per CDR3 protein. This table has about 560,000 distinct CDR3 sequences, 15% to 18% appearing once. The sample was blood. All receptors come from a woman in her twenties or thirties with Graves' hyperthyroidism. CDR3s include the opening cysteine and the closing phenylalanine or tryptophan. A D gene is named only where the DNA matches it firmly. Clone size, where shown, is once, few, many, or a class for clones that have expanded.

size	V	J	D	DNA	CDR3
many	TRBV29-1	TRBJ1-1	NA	TGCAGCGTTTGCCCATTAGGAACTGAAGCTTTCTTT	CSVCPLGTEAFF
many	TRBV7-2	TRBJ2-7	NA	TGTGCCAGCAGCTTAGGGGACGGATTTACCTACGAGCAGTACTTC	CASSLGDGFTYEQYF
NA	TRBV16	TRBJ2-2	NA	TGTGCCAGCAGCCAATCGAAGGGGGAGCTGTTTTTT	CASSQSKGELFF
few	TRBV7-3	TRBJ2-3	TRBD2	TGTGCCAGCAGCTTACGCGGGAGGAGCACAGATACGCAGTATTTT	CASSLRGRSTDTQYF
NA	TRBV4-3	TRBJ2-1	TRBD2	TGCGCCAGCAGCCAAGATGGGCTAGCGGGGCCCTACAATGAGCAGTTCTTC	CASSQDGLAGPYNEQFF
many	TRBV7-9	TRBJ2-6	NA	TGTGCCAGCAGCTCAAGGCAGTCTGGGGCCAACGTCCTGACTTTC	CASSSRQSGANVLTF
few	TRBV18	TRBJ2-7	NA	TGTGCCAGCTCACCACCGCACTTGAACGAGCAGTACTTC	CASSPPHLNEQYF
few	TRBV10-1	TRBJ2-1	TRBD1	TGCGCCAACAGGGGGGTGAAGCCGAGAAATGAGCAGTTCTTC	CANRGVKPRNEQFF
NA	TRBV24-1	TRBJ1-1	TRBD1	TGTGCCACCCAAGACAGGGATACTGAAGCTTTCTTT	CATQDRDTEAFF
many	TRBV9	TRBJ2-7	TRBD1	TGTGCCAGCAGCGTAGGGGACAGCAGCTCCTACGAGCAGTACTTC	CASSVGDSSSYEQYF